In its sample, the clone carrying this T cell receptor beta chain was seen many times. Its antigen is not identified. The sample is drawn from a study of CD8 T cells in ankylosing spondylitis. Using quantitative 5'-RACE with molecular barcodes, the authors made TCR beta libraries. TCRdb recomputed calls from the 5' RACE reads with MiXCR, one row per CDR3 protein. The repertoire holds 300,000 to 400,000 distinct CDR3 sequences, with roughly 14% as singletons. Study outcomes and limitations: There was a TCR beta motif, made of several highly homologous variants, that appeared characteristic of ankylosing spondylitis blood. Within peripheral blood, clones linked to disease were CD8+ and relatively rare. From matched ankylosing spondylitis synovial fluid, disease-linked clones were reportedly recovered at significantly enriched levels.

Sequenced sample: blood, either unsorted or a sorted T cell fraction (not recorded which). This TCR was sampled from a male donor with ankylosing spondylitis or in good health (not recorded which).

The CDR3: CASSVLLAEQYF. DNA for the CDR3: TGTGCCAGCAGCGTTTTGTTGGCCGAGCAGTACTTC. This sequence joins TRBV7-8 and TRBJ2-7; D remains unclear. Deletions cut 5 bases from V and 6 bases from J, with 11 bases between. Per germline, CDR1 SGHVS and CDR2 FQNEAQ. The CDR3 has 12 amino acids.